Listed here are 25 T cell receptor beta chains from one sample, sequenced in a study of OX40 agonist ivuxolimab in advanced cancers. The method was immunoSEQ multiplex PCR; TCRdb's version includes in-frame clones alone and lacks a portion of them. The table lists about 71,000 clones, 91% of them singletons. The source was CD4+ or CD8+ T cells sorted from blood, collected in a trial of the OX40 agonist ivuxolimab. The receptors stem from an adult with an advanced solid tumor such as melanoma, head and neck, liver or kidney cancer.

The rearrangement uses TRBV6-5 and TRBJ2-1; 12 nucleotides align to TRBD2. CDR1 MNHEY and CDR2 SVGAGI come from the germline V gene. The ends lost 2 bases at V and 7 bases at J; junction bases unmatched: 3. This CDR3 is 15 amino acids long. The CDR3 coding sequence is TGTGCCAGCAGTTACGGGACTAGCGGGTTTAATGAGCAGTTCTTC. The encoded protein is CASSYGTSGFNEQFF.

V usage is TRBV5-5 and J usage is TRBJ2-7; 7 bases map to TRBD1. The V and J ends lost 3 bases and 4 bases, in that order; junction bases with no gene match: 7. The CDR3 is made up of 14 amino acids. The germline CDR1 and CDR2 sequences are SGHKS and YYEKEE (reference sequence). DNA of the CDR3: TGTGCCAGCAGCTCGGGACAGCTAATTTACGAGCAGTACTTC. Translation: CASSSGQLIYEQYF. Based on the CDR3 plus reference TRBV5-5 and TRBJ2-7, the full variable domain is DAGVTQSPTHLIKTRGQQVTLRCSPISGHKSVSWYQQVLGQGPQFIFQYYEKEERGRGNFPDRFSARQFPNYSSELNVNALLLGDSALYLCASSSGQLIYEQYFGPGTRLTVT.

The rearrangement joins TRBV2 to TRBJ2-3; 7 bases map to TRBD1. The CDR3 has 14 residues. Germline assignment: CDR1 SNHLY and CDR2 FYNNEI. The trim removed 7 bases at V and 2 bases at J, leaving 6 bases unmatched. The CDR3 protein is CASITGVFTDTQYF. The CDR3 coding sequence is TGTGCCAGCATCACAGGGGTATTCACAGATACGCAGTATTTT. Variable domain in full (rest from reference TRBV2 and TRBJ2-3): EPEVTQTPSHQVTQMGQEVILRCVPISNHLYFYWYRQILGQKVEFLVSFYNNEISEKSEIFDDQFSVERPDGSNFTLKIRSTKLEDSAMYFCASITGVFTDTQYFGPGTRLTVL.

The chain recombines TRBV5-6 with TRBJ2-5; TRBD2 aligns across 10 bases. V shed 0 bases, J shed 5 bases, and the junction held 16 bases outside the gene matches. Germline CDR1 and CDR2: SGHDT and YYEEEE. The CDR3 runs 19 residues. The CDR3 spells CASSLEVGASGRGWETQYF. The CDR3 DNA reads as TGTGCCAGCAGCTTGGAAGTGGGTGCTAGCGGGAGAGGTTGGGAGACCCAGTACTTC.

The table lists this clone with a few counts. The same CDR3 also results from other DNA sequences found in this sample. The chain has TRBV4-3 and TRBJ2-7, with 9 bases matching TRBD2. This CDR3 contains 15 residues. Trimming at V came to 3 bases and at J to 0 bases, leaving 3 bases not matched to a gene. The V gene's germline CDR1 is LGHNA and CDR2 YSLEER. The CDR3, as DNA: TGCGCCAGCAGCCAGACGCGGGAGGGCTCCTACGAGCAGTACTTC. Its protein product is CASSQTREGSYEQYF.

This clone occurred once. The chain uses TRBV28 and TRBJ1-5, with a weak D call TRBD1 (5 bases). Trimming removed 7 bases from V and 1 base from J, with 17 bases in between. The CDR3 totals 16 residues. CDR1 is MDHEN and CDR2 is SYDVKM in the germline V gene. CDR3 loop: CASTHRGWGSNQPQHF. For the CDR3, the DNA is TGTGCCAGCACTCACCGAGGGTGGGGCAGCAATCAGCCCCAGCATTTT.

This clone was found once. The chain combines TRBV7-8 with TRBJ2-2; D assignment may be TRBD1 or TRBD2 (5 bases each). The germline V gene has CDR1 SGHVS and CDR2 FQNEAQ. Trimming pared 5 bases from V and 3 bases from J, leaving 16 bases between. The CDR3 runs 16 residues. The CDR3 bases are TGTGCCAGCAGCCCTAGAAGTGGGGGTGACACCGGGGAGCTGTTTTTT. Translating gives CASSPRSGGDTGELFF.

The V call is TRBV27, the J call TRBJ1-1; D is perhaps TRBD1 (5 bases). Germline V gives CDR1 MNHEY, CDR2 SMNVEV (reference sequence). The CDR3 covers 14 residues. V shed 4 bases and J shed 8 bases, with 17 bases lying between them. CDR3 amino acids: CASSSPLAGDEAFF. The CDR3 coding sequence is TGTGCCAGCAGTTCGCCTCTCGCGGGGGACGAAGCTTTCTTT.

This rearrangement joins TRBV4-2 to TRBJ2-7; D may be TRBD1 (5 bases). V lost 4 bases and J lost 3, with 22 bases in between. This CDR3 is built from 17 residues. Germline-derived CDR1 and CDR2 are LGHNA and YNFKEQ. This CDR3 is CASSPQGFDRRSYEQYF. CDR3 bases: TGTGCCAGCAGCCCTCAGGGTTTTGATCGGCGAAGCTACGAGCAGTACTTC.

Here the CDR3 DNA reads TGTGCCAGCAGTTCCGACCCTCCTCGAGGGCGGGAGTCGTGGGAGCAGTACTTC. This codes for CASSSDPPRGRESWEQYF. This chain uses TRBV27 with TRBJ2-7, with 7 bases lining up with TRBD2. This CDR3 is 18 amino acids long. Trimming at V came to 4 bases and at J to 7 bases, leaving 22 bases not matched to a gene. Per the germline V gene, CDR1 is MNHEY and CDR2 is SMNVEV (reference sequence).

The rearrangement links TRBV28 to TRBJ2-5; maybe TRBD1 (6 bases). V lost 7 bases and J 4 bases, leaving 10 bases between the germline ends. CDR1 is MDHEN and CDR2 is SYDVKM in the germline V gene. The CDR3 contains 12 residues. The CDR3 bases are TGTGCCAGCACCCTCAGGGGAGAGACCCAGTACTTC. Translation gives CASTLRGETQYF. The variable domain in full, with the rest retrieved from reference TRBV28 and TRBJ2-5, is DVKVTQSSRYLVKRTGEKVFLECVQDMDHENMFWYRQDPGLGLRLIYFSYDVKMKEKGDIPEGYSVSREKKERFSLILESASTNQTSMYLCASTLRGETQYFGPGTRLLVL.

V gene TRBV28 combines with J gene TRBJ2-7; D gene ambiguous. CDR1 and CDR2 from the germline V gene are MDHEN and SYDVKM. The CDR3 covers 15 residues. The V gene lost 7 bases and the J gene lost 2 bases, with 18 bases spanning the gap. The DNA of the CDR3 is TGTGCCAGCATCTCGAGGATCAGGTCTACCTACGAGCAGTACTTC. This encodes CASISRIRSTYEQYF.

The CDR3 is CASSPGQGAGEQYF. CDR3 coding DNA: TGTGCCAGCAGCCCAGGACAGGGGGCGGGAGAGCAGTACTTC. The rearrangement uses TRBV6-6 and TRBJ2-7, with 11 positions matching TRBD1. After removal of 6 bases from V and 7 bases from J, the junction contained 8 bases not matched to a gene. CDR1 is MNHNY, CDR2 SVGAGI, per germline (reference sequence). This CDR3 is 14 amino acids long.

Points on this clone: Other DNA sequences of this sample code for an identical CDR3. This CDR3 reads CASSPGQGQETQYF. Here the CDR3 DNA reads TGTGCCAGCAGCCCAGGACAGGGGCAAGAGACCCAGTACTTC. This chain joins TRBV7-9 and TRBJ2-5; 9 bases fit TRBD1. With V trimmed by 5 bases and J by 2 bases, 3 bases remained unmatched. The CDR3 consists of 14 residues. Germline-derived CDR1 and CDR2 are SEHNR and FQNEAQ (reference sequence).

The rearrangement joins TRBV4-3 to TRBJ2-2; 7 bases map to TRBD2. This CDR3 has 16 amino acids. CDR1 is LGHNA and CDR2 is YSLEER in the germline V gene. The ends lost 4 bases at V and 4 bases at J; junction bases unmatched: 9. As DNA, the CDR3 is TGCGCCAGCAGCCTTAGCGGGCCGGGGGGCACCGGGGAGCTGTTTTTT. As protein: CASSLSGPGGTGELFF.

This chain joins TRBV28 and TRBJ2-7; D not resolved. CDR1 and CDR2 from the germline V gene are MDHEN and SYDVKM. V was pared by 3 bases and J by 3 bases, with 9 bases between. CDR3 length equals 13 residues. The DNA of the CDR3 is TGTGCCAGCAGTTTTGGCAGAATCTACGAGCAGTACTTC. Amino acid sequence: CASSFGRIYEQYF.

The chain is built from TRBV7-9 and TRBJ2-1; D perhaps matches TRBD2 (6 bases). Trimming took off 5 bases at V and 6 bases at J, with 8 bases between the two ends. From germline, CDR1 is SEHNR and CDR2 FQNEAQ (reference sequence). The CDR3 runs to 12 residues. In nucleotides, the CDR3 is TGTGCCAGCAGCCCGACTAGCAATGAGCAGTTCTTC. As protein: CASSPTSNEQFF.

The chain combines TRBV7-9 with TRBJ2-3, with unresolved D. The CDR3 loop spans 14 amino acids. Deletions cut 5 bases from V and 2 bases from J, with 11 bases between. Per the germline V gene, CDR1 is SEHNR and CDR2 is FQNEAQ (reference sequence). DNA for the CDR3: TGTGCCAGCAGCCCCAGTGGCCCCACAGATACGCAGTATTTT. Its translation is CASSPSGPTDTQYF.

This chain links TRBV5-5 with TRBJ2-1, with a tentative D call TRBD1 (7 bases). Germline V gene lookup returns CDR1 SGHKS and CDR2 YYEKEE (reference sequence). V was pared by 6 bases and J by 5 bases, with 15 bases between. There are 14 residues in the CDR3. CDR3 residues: CASNGPGGNNEQFF. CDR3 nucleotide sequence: TGTGCCAGCAACGGCCCAGGGGGGAACAATGAGCAGTTCTTC.

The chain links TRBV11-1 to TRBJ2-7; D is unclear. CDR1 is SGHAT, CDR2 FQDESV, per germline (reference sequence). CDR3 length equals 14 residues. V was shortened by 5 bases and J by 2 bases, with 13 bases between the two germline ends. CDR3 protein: CASSPSHSPYEQYF. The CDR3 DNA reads TGTGCCAGCAGCCCCTCACATTCCCCCTACGAGCAGTACTTC. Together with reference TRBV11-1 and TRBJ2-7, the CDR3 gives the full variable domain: EAEVAQSPRYKITEKSQAVAFWCDPISGHATLYWYRQILGQGPELLVQFQDESVVDDSQLPKDRFSAERLKGVDSTLKIQPAELGDSAMYLCASSPSHSPYEQYFGPGTRLTVT.

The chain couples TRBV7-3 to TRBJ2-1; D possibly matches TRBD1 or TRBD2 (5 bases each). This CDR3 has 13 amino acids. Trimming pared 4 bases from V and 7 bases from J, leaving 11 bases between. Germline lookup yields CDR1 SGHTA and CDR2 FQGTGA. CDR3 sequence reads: CASSSWDGNEQFF. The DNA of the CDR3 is TGTGCCAGCAGCTCCTGGGACGGGAATGAGCAGTTCTTC. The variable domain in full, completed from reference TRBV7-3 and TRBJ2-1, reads GAGVSQTPSNKVTEKGKYVELRCDPISGHTALYWYRQSLGQGPEFLIYFQGTGAADDSGLPNDRFFAVRPEGSVSTLKIQRTERGDSAVYLCASSSWDGNEQFFGPGTRLTVL.

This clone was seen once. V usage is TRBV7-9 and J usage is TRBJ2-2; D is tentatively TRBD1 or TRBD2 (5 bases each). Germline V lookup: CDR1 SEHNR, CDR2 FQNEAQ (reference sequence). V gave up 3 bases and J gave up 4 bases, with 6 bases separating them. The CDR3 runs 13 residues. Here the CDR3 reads CASSFGTTGELFF. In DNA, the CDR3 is TGTGCCAGCAGCTTTGGGACCACCGGGGAGCTGTTTTTT.

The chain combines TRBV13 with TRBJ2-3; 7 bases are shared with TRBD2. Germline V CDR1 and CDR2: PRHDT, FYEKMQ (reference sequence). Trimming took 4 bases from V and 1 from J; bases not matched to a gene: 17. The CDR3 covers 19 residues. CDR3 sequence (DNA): TGTGCCAGCAGCTCGGGACTATCGGGGATGGGGTCAGGCACAGATACGCAGTATTTT. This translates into CASSSGLSGMGSGTDTQYF.

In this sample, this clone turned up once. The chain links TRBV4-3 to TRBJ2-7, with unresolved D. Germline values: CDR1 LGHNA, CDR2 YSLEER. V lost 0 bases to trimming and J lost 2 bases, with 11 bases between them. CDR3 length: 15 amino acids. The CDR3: CASSQDVGSTYEQYF. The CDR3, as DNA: TGCGCCAGCAGCCAAGATGTTGGCAGTACCTACGAGCAGTACTTC.

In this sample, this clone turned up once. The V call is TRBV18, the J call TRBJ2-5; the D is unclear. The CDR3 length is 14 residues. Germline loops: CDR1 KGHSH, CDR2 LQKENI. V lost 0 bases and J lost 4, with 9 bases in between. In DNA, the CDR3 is TGTGCCAGCTCACCACCGGAGACGACAGAGACCCAGTACTTC. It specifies CASSPPETTETQYF.